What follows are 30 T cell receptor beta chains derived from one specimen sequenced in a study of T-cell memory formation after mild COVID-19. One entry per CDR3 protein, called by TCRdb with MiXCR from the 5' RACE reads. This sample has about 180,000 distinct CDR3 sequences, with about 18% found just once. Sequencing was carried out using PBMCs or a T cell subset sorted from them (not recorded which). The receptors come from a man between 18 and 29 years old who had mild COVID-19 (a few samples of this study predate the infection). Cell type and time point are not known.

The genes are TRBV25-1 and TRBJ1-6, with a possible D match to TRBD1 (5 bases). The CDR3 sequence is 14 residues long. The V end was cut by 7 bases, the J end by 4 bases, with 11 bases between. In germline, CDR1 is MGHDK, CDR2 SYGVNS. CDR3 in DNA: TGTGCCAGCAAAGGGGTGGAATATAATTCACCCCTCCACTTT. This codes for CASKGVEYNSPLHF.

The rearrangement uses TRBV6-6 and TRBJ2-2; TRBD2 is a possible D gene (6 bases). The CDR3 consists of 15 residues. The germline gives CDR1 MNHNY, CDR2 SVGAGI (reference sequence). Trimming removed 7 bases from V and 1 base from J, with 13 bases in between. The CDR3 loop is CASTYFGGNTGELFF. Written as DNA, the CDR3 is TGTGCCAGCACCTATTTCGGGGGGAACACCGGGGAGCTGTTTTTT.

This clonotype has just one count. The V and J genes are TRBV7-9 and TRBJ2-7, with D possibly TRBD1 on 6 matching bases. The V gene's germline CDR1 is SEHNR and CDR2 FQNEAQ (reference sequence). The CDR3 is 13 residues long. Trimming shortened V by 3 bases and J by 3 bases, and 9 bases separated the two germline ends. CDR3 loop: CASSFRGGYEQYF. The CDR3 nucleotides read TGTGCCAGCAGCTTCAGGGGTGGCTACGAGCAGTACTTC.

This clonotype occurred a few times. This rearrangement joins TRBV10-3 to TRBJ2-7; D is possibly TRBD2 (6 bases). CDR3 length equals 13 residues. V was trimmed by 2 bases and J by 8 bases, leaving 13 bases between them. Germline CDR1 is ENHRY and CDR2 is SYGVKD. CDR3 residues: CAISEPSGEKQYV. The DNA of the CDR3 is TGTGCCATCAGTGAGCCCTCGGGAGAAAAGCAGTACGTC.

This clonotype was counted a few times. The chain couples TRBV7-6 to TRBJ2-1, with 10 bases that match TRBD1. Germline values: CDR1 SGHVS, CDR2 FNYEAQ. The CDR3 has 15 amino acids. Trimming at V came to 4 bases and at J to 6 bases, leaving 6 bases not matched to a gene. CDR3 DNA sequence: TGTGCCAGCAGCTCGGACAGGGGGTGGGTCAATGAGCAGTTCTTC. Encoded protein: CASSSDRGWVNEQFF.

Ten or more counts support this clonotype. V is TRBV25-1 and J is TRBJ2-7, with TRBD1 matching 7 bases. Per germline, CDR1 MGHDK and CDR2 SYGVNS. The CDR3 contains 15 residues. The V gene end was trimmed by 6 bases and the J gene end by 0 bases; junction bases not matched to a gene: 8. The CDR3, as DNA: TGTGCCAGCAGCCCCAGTGACAGGGCCTCCTACGAGCAGTACTTC. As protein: CASSPSDRASYEQYF.

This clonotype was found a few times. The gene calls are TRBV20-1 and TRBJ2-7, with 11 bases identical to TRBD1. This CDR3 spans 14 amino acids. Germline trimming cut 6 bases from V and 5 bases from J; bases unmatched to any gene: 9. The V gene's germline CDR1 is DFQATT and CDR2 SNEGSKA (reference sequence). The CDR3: CSAVRDRGSNEQYF. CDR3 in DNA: TGCAGTGCCGTCCGGGACAGGGGGTCCAACGAGCAGTACTTC.

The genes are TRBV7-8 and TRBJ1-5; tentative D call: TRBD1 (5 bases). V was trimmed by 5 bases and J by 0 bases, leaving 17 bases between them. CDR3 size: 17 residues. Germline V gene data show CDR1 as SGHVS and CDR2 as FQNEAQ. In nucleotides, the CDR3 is TGTGCCAGCAGCCCTCCATCCGGGGGGGGTAGCAATCAGCCCCAGCATTTT. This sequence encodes CASSPPSGGGSNQPQHF.

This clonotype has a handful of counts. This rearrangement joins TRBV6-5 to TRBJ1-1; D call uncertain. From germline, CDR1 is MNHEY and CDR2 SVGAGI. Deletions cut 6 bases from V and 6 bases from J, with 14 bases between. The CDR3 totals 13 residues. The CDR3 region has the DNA TGTGCCAGCAGGCCGCCCTTTATCGCTGAAGCTTTCTTT. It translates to CASRPPFIAEAFF.

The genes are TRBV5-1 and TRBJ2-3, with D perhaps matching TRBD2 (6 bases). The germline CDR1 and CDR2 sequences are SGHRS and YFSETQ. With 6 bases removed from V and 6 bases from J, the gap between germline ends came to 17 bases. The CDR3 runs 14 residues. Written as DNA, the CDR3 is TGCGCCAGCACCCGGGACTCCTTGGGCGATACGCAGTATTTT. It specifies CASTRDSLGDTQYF.

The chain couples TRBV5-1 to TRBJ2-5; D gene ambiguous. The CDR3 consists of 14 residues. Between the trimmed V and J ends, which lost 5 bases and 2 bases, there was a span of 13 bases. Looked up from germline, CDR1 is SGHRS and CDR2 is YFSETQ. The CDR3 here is CASRSLSEQETQYF. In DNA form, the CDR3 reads TGCGCCAGCAGGTCCCTCTCGGAACAAGAGACCCAGTACTTC. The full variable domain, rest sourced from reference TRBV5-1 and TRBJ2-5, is KAGVTQTPRYLIKTRGQQVTLSCSPISGHRSVSWYQQTPGQGLQFLFEYFSETQRNKGNFPGRFSGRQFSNSRSEMNVSTLELGDSALYLCASRSLSEQETQYFGPGTRLLVL.

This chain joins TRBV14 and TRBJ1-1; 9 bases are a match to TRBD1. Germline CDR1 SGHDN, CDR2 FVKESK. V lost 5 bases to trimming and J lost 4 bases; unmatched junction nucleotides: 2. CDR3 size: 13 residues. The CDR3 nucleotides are TGTGCCAGCAGCAAGACAGGGGGCACTGAAGCTTTCTTT. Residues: CASSKTGGTEAFF.

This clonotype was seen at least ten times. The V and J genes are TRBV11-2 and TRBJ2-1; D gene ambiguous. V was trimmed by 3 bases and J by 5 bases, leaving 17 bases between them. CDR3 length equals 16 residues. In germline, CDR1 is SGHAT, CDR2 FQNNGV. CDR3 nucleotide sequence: TGTGCCAGCAGCTTTGTGCGGTCTTCAAAGCACAATGAGCAGTTCTTC. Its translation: CASSFVRSSKHNEQFF. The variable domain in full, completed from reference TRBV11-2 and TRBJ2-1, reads EAGVAQSPRYKIIEKRQSVAFWCNPISGHATLYWYQQILGQGPKLLIQFQNNGVVDDSQLPKDRFSAERLKGVDSTLKIQPAKLEDSAVYLCASSFVRSSKHNEQFFGPGTRLTVL.

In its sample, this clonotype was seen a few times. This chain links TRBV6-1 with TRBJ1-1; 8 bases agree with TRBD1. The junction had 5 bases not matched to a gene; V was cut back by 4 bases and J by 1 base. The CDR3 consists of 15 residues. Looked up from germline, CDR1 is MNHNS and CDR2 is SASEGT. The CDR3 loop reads CASSARGPWNTEAFF. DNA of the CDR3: TGTGCCAGCAGTGCCAGGGGGCCGTGGAACACTGAAGCTTTCTTT.

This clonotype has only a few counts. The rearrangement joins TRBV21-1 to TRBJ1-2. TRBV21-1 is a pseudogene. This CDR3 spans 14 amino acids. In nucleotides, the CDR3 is TGTGCCAGCAGCAAAGCGTGGGATAACTATGGCTACACCTTC. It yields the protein CASSKAWDNYGYTF.

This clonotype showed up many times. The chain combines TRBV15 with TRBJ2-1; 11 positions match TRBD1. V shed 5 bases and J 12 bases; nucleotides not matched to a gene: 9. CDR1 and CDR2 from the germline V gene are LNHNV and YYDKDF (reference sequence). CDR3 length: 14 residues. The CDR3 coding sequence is TGTGCCACCAGCGGACAGGGGGCTCCAATTGGGCAGTTCTTC. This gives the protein CATSGQGAPIGQFF.

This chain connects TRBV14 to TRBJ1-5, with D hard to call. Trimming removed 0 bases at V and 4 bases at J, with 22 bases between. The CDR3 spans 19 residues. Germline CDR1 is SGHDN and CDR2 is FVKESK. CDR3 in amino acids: CASSQEEDREVSRNQPQHF. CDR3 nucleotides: TGTGCCAGCAGCCAAGAGGAGGATAGGGAGGTTTCCCGGAATCAGCCCCAGCATTTT.

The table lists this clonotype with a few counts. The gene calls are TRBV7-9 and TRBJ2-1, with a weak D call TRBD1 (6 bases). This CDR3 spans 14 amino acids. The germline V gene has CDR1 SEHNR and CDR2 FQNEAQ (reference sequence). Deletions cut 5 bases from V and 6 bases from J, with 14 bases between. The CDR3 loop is CASSPNQGPNEQFF. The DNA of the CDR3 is TGTGCCAGCAGCCCGAATCAGGGGCCCAATGAGCAGTTCTTC.

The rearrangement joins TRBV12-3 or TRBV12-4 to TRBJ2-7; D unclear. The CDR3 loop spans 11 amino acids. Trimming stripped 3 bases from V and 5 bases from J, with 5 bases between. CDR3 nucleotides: TGTGCCAGCAGTTTCAGAGACGAGCAGTACTTC. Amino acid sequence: CASSFRDEQYF.

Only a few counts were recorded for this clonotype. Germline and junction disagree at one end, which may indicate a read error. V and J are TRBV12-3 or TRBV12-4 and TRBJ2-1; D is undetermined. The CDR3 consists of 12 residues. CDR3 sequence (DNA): TGTGCCAGCAGTTTCTCCGACAATGAGCAGTTCTTC. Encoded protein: CASSFSDNEQFF.

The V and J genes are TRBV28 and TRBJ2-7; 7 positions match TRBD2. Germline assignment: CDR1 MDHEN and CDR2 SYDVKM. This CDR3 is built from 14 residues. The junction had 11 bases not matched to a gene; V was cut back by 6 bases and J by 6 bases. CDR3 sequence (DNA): TGTGCCAGCAGCCCGGGGGGACCTTTATTCGAGCAGTACGTC. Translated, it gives CASSPGGPLFEQYV.

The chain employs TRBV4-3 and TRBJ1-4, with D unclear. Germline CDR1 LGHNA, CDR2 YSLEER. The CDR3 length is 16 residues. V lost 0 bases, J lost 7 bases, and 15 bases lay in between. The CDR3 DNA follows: TGCGCCAGCAGCCAAGATTCCGGGCTCTTCGGTGAAAAACTGTTTTTT. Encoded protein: CASSQDSGLFGEKLFF.

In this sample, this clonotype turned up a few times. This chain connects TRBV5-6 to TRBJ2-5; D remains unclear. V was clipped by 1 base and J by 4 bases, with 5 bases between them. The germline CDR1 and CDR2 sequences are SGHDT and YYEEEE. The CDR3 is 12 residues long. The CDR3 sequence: CASSLWPETQYF. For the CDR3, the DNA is TGTGCCAGCAGCTTGTGGCCAGAGACCCAGTACTTC.

In nucleotides, the CDR3 is TGTGCCAGCAGCTTAGACACCACCGGGGAGCTGTTTTTT. Its translation is CASSLDTTGELFF. This sequence joins TRBV7-9 and TRBJ2-2; D is ambiguous. The V gene lost 1 base and the J gene lost 4 bases, with 4 bases spanning the gap. The CDR3 totals 13 residues. Germline CDR1 is SEHNR and CDR2 is FQNEAQ (reference sequence).

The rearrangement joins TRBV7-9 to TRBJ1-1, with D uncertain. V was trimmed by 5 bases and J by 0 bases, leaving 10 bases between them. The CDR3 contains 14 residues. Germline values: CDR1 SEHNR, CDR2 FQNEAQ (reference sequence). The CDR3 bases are TGTGCCAGCAGCCCCCCCTCCGTGAACACTGAAGCTTTCTTT. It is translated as CASSPPSVNTEAFF. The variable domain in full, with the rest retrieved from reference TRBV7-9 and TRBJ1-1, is DTGVSQNPRHKITKRGQNVTFRCDPISEHNRLYWYRQTLGQGPEFLTYFQNEAQLEKSRLLSDRFSAERPKGSFSTLEIQRTEQGDSAMYLCASSPPSVNTEAFFGQGTRLTVV.

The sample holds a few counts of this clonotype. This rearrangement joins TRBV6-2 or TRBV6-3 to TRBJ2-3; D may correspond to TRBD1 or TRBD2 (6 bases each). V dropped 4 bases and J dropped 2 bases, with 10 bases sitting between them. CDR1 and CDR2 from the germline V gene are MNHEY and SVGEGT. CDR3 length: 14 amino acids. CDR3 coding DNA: TGTGCCAGCAGTTTACAGGGACTCACAGATACGCAGTATTTT. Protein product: CASSLQGLTDTQYF.

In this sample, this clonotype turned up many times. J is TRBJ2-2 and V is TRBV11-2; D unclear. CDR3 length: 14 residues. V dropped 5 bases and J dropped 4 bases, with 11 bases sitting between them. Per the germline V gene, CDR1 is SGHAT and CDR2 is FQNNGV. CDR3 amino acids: CASSALRTTGELFF. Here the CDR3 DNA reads TGTGCCAGCAGCGCCCTGCGGACCACCGGGGAGCTGTTTTTT.

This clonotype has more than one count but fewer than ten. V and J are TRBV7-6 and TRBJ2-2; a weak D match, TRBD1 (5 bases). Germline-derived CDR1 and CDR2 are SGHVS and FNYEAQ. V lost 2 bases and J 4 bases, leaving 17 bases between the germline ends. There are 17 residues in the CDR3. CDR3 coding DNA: TGTGCCAGCAGCTTATCAACTGACAGCCTGACCACCGGGGAGCTGTTTTTT. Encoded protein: CASSLSTDSLTTGELFF.

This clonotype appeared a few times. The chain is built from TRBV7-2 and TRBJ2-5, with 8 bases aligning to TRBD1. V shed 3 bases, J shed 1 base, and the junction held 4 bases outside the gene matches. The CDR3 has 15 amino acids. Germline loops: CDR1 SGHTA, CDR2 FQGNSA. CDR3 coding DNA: TGTGCCAGCAGCTTCCAGACAGGGGCCCAAGAGACCCAGTACTTC. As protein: CASSFQTGAQETQYF.

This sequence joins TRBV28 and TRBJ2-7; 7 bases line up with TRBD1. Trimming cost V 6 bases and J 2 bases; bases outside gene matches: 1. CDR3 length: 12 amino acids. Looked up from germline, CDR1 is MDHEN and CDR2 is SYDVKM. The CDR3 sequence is CASRGQAYEQYV. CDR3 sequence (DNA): TGTGCCAGCAGAGGACAGGCCTACGAGCAGTACGTC.